These 25 T cell receptor beta chains were sequenced from one sample in a study of response to subunit inactivated influenza vaccine. TCRdb independently ran MiXCR on the RT-PCR reads; one entry per CDR3 protein. The sample comprises under 500,000 distinct CDR3 sequences, roughly 9.8% of which are singletons, and more than 10% rests with the top ten. The material was PBMCs from blood, obtained more than 35 days after vaccination. The source is a man between 45 and 60 years old who received an inactivated influenza vaccine.

The chain links TRBV4-3 to TRBJ2-3; unclear D gene. Trimming cost V 0 bases and J 0 bases, with 13 bases left between them. The germline V gene has CDR1 LGHNA and CDR2 YSLEER. This CDR3 has 17 amino acids. The CDR3 bases are TGCGCCAGCAGCCAAGATCGGCCAGGAACCAGCACAGATACGCAGTATTTT. Translated, it gives CASSQDRPGTSTDTQYF.

This clonotype was observed a handful of times. The genes are TRBV27 and TRBJ2-5, with 12 bases identical to TRBD1. This CDR3 contains 16 residues. Per the germline V gene, CDR1 is MNHEY and CDR2 is SMNVEV (reference sequence). Losses at the gene ends were 5 bases for V and 2 bases for J; bases not matched to a gene: 6. The CDR3 bases are TGTGCCAGCAGTCCCCGGGACAGGGGGCCTCAAGAGACCCAGTACTTC. Amino acid sequence: CASSPRDRGPQETQYF.

V is TRBV7-7 and J is TRBJ1-5; possibly TRBD1 for D (5 bases). Trimming took off 8 bases at V and 11 bases at J, with 16 bases between the two ends. Looked up from germline, CDR1 is SSHAT and CDR2 is FNYEAQ (reference sequence). The CDR3 sequence is 12 residues long. The CDR3 sequence: CASLIKRGAQHF. For the CDR3, the DNA is TGTGCCAGCCTAATCAAGAGAGGGGCCCAGCATTTT.

The chain couples TRBV28 to TRBJ2-5; perhaps TRBD2 as D (6 bases). The CDR3 is made up of 15 amino acids. Trimming removed 5 bases from V and 2 bases from J, with 15 bases in between. The germline CDR1 and CDR2 sequences are MDHEN and SYDVKM. This CDR3 is CASSQAGTPQETQYF. CDR3 nucleotide sequence: TGTGCCAGCAGTCAAGCCGGGACTCCACAAGAGACCCAGTACTTC. Supplemented by reference TRBV28 and TRBJ2-5, the full variable domain reads DVKVTQSSRYLVKRTGEKVFLECVQDMDHENMFWYRQDPGLGLRLIYFSYDVKMKEKGDIPEGYSVSREKKERFSLILESASTNQTSMYLCASSQAGTPQETQYFGPGTRLLVL.

The chain links TRBV10-3 to TRBJ2-3, with TRBD2 identical over 7 bases. V gave up 6 bases and J gave up 6 bases; unmatched junction bases: 6. This CDR3 comprises 13 residues. Germline V CDR1 and CDR2: ENHRY, SYGVKD. CDR3 DNA sequence: TGTGCCATCAGACGGGGGGACGCCGATACGCAGTATTTT. This sequence encodes CAIRRGDADTQYF.

This chain uses TRBV2 with TRBJ2-2; D is unresolved. Per germline, CDR1 SNHLY and CDR2 FYNNEI. Trimming pared 3 bases from V and 4 bases from J, leaving 9 bases between. The CDR3 totals 14 residues. CDR3 protein: CASSDRSVTGELFF. CDR3 nucleotides: TGTGCCAGCAGTGACAGGTCCGTCACCGGGGAGCTGTTTTTT.

This clonotype has a single count. This chain joins TRBV24-1 and TRBJ2-1, with D perhaps TRBD1 (5 bases). The CDR3 contains 14 residues. Per germline, CDR1 KGHDR and CDR2 SFDVKD. Trimming stripped 0 bases from V and 5 bases from J, with 7 bases between. The DNA of the CDR3 is TGTGCCACCAGTGATTTGGACAGTGACAATGAGCAGTTCTTC. Translated: CATSDLDSDNEQFF.

This clonotype was counted at least ten times. The V call is TRBV29-1, the J call TRBJ2-7; 9 positions match TRBD2. Germline values: CDR1 SQVTM, CDR2 ANQGSEA. The CDR3 consists of 15 residues. With V trimmed by 7 bases and J by 2 bases, 12 bases remained unmatched. The CDR3 loop is CSAAGGTSSPYEQYF. CDR3 sequence (DNA): TGCAGCGCCGCAGGAGGGACTAGCAGCCCCTACGAGCAGTACTTC.

In this sample, this clonotype turned up a few times. The V call is TRBV2, the J call TRBJ2-5; D gene unclear. V was clipped by 1 base and J by 6 bases, with 3 bases between them. There are 11 residues in the CDR3. Germline CDR1 SNHLY, CDR2 FYNNEI. CDR3 in DNA: TGTGCCAGCAGTGAAGTACAGACCCAGTACTTC. Its protein is CASSEVQTQYF. Filled out from reference TRBV2 and TRBJ2-5, the complete variable domain reads EPEVTQTPSHQVTQMGQEVILRCVPISNHLYFYWYRQILGQKVEFLVSFYNNEISEKSEIFDDQFSVERPDGSNFTLKIRSTKLEDSAMYFCASSEVQTQYFGPGTRLLVL.

This clonotype was observed a handful of times. The V and J genes are TRBV6-2 or TRBV6-3 and TRBJ2-7, with 9 nucleotides matching TRBD1. Trimming took 2 bases from V and 2 from J; bases not matched to a gene: 13. Germline lookup yields CDR1 MNHEY and CDR2 SVGEGT. This CDR3 is 18 amino acids long. CDR3 nucleotides: TGTGCCAGCAGTTACGGATACAGGGGGCTTTTCTTCGCCTACGAGCAGTACTTC. It specifies CASSYGYRGLFFAYEQYF.

This clonotype has only a few counts. This chain joins TRBV11-2 and TRBJ2-7, with TRBD2 matching over 8 bases. This CDR3 is 15 amino acids long. The V and J ends lost 5 bases and 0 bases, in that order; junction bases with no gene match: 6. CDR1 and CDR2 (germline): SGHAT, FQNNGV. The CDR3 loop reads CASSGVAGSSYEQYF. CDR3 in DNA: TGTGCCAGCAGCGGAGTAGCGGGGAGCTCCTACGAGCAGTACTTC.

This clonotype was found a few times. The chain couples TRBV5-5 to TRBJ2-5, with 8 bases aligning to TRBD2. This CDR3 is built from 15 residues. Germline CDR1 reads SGHKS; CDR2 reads YYEKEE (reference sequence). Germline trimming cut 3 bases from V and 4 bases from J; bases unmatched to any gene: 8. The CDR3 protein is CASSSPTGGRETQYF. CDR3 sequence (DNA): TGTGCCAGCAGCTCTCCGACGGGGGGGAGAGAGACCCAGTACTTC.

A few counts support this clonotype. The chain is built from TRBV20-1 and TRBJ2-1, with TRBD1 matching over 7 bases. V lost 3 bases to trimming and J lost 7 bases; unmatched junction nucleotides: 12. Germline values: CDR1 DFQATT, CDR2 SNEGSKA (reference sequence). The CDR3 runs 15 residues. Here the CDR3 DNA reads TGCAGTGCTAGGGCTAGGCAGGGGGAGTGGAATGAGCAGTTCTTC. Translation gives CSARARQGEWNEQFF.

V is TRBV20-1 and J is TRBJ2-3; 9 bases match TRBD1. Germline lookup yields CDR1 DFQATT and CDR2 SNEGSKA (reference sequence). The CDR3 loop spans 13 amino acids. With V trimmed by 7 bases and J by 8 bases, 10 bases remained unmatched. CDR3 protein: CSGRGQGRVTQYF. DNA for the CDR3: TGCAGTGGGCGAGGACAGGGGAGGGTTACGCAGTATTTT.

V gene TRBV5-6 combines with J gene TRBJ2-1; 11 positions match TRBD2. From germline, CDR1 is SGHDT and CDR2 YYEEEE. The CDR3 contains 18 residues. With 6 bases clipped from V and 0 bases from J, the junction kept 11 bases outside the gene matches. The CDR3: CASTPDLAGGSSYNEQFF. The CDR3 coding sequence is TGTGCCAGCACCCCCGACCTAGCGGGAGGAAGCTCCTACAATGAGCAGTTCTTC.

This sequence joins TRBV7-8 and TRBJ2-1; 8 bases line up with TRBD1. There are 15 residues in the CDR3. The V gene's germline CDR1 is SGHVS and CDR2 FQNEAQ. After removal of 1 base from V and 9 bases from J, the junction contained 8 bases not matched to a gene. CDR3 nucleotides: TGTGCCAGCAGCTTAGTGTTCAGGGGGCGCGTTGAGCAGTTCTTC. Protein sequence: CASSLVFRGRVEQFF. The whole variable domain, remainder taken from reference TRBV7-8 and TRBJ2-1, is GAGVSQSPRYKVAKRGQDVALRCDPISGHVSLFWYQQALGQGPEFLTYFQNEAQLDKSGLPSDRFFAERPEGSVSTLKIQRTQQEDSAVYLCASSLVFRGRVEQFFGPGTRLTVL.

There are a few counts of this clonotype. The J gene is TRBJ1-1, the V gene TRBV5-6; no reliable D call. The germline V and J ends were trimmed by 1 base and 9 bases, with 16 bases remaining between them. CDR1 is SGHDT, CDR2 YYEEEE, per germline. The CDR3 spans 14 residues. The CDR3: CASSLWSQTQQAFF. The CDR3 DNA reads as TGTGCCAGCAGCTTGTGGTCCCAGACGCAACAAGCTTTCTTT.

This clonotype has more than one count but fewer than ten. The CDR3 is CASSPISGQSYEQYF. The CDR3 DNA reads TGTGCCAGCTCACCTATTAGCGGCCAATCATACGAGCAGTACTTC. The rearrangement uses TRBV18 and TRBJ2-7; D is perhaps TRBD2 (6 bases). The germline gives CDR1 KGHSH, CDR2 LQKENI. The CDR3 contains 15 residues. Trimming removed 3 bases at V and 4 bases at J, with 16 bases between.

V and J are TRBV7-8 and TRBJ2-1; D is perhaps TRBD1 (6 bases). From germline, CDR1 is SGHVS and CDR2 FQNEAQ. Trimming shortened V by 6 bases and J by 6 bases, and 9 bases separated the two germline ends. The CDR3 totals 12 residues. The CDR3 spells CASSWTVNEQFF. CDR3 DNA sequence: TGTGCCAGCAGTTGGACAGTCAATGAGCAGTTCTTC. The entire variable domain, with the rest obtained from reference TRBV7-8 and TRBJ2-1, is as follows: GAGVSQSPRYKVAKRGQDVALRCDPISGHVSLFWYQQALGQGPEFLTYFQNEAQLDKSGLPSDRFFAERPEGSVSTLKIQRTQQEDSAVYLCASSWTVNEQFFGPGTRLTVL.

This clonotype has at least ten counts. The rearrangement links TRBV29-1 to TRBJ1-3; tentative D call: TRBD1 (6 bases). CDR1 is SQVTM, CDR2 ANQGSEA, per germline. V dropped 8 bases and J dropped 1 base, with 12 bases sitting between them. The CDR3 runs to 13 residues. Here the CDR3 reads CSYRVGSGNTIYF. The CDR3, as DNA: TGCAGCTACAGGGTCGGGTCTGGAAACACCATATATTTT. The whole variable domain, filled in from reference TRBV29-1 and TRBJ1-3, reads SAVISQKPSRDICQRGTSLTIQCQVDSQVTMMFWYRQQPGQSLTLIATANQGSEATYESGFVIDKFPISRPNLTFSTLTVSNMSPEDSSIYLCSYRVGSGNTIYFGEGSWLTVV.

The CDR3 spells CASSSDRRTSGNRYEQYF. CDR3 DNA: TGTGCCAGCAGTTCAGACCGCCGGACTAGCGGGAACCGATACGAGCAGTACTTC. The V and J genes are TRBV6-2 or TRBV6-3 and TRBJ2-7; 12 bases align to TRBD2. Germline trimming cut 4 bases from V and 4 bases from J; bases unmatched to any gene: 14. Per the germline V gene, CDR1 is MNHEY and CDR2 is SVGEGT. The CDR3 loop spans 18 amino acids.

This clonotype was picked up a small number of times. The DNA of the CDR3 is TGTGCCATCATGTTGGCCAATACGCAGTATTTT. Amino acids: CAIMLANTQYF. The gene calls are TRBV10-3 and TRBJ2-3; D uncertain. The germline CDR1 and CDR2 sequences are ENHRY and SYGVKD. CDR3 length equals 11 residues. The V end lost 7 bases, the J end lost 7 bases, and 9 bases lay between the germline ends.

The chain carries TRBV6-1 and TRBJ2-6; no definite D call. Germline loops: CDR1 MNHNS, CDR2 SASEGT. Trimming took 6 bases from V and 5 from J, leaving 14 bases between them. This CDR3 has 15 amino acids. CDR3 residues: CASSLQASRANVLTF. For the CDR3, the DNA is TGTGCCAGCAGCCTCCAGGCCTCCCGGGCCAACGTCCTGACTTTC.

This clonotype was observed a handful of times. The V call is TRBV28, the J call TRBJ2-1, with 8 bases that match TRBD1. Germline CDR1 reads MDHEN; CDR2 reads SYDVKM. This CDR3 region has 16 residues. Germline trimming cut 6 bases from V and 0 bases from J; bases unmatched to any gene: 7. The CDR3 here is CASSSTGASSYNEQFF. In nucleotides, the CDR3 is TGTGCCAGCAGCTCGACAGGGGCCAGCTCCTACAATGAGCAGTTCTTC.

This clonotype was seen ten or more times. The chain uses TRBV20-1 and TRBJ2-3; no firm D call. Germline V gene sequence: CDR1 DFQATT, CDR2 SNEGSKA (reference sequence). The CDR3 has 13 residues. V lost 2 bases to trimming and J lost 1 base, with 7 bases between them. CDR3 protein: CSARTGGTDTQYF. For the CDR3, the DNA is TGCAGTGCTAGAACTGGGGGCACAGATACGCAGTATTTT.